This T cell receptor beta chain was sequenced in a study of post-analysis software for immune sequencing data. Study-level points and caveats: TRBV5-6, TRBV5-1 and TRBV20-1 were among roughly five TRBV segments more frequent in patients than controls.

The TCR beta cDNA libraries carried unique molecular identifiers. TCRdb re-derived calls from the PCR reads in MiXCR, one entry per CDR3 protein. Of about 460,000 distinct CDR3 sequences in the sample, approximately 46% were seen once. A few counts support this clonotype. What it binds is not known. Trimming at V came to 4 bases and at J to 5 bases, leaving 9 bases not matched to a gene. CDR3 length equals 15 residues. Germline V gives CDR1 MNHNY, CDR2 SVGAGI (reference sequence). The clonotype comes from a girl aged 5 to 17 with multiple sclerosis. This chain uses TRBV6-6 with TRBJ2-5; 8 nucleotides match TRBD1. The specimen was blood. CDR3 sequence (DNA): TGTGCCAGCAGTTGGGACCGGGACAGGCAGGAGACCCAGTACTTC. It encodes CASSWDRDRQETQYF.